These 13 T cell receptor beta chains originate from one sample sequenced in a study of cytomegalovirus exposure and HLA in healthy donors. 13 Jbeta primers and 60 Vbeta primers were used for the PCR. This table comes from immunoSEQ multiplex PCR, and its TCRdb copy is limited to in-frame clones, with some not included. The listing contains about 74,000 clones. Source material: PBMCs. These TCRs come from a female donor in good health and CMV-seropositive.

CDR3: CAWRDLLTLSGTANTGELFF. DNA of the CDR3: TGTGCCTGGAGAGACCTTCTAACGTTGTCCGGGACAGCGAACACCGGGGAGCTGTTTTTT. The chain joins TRBV30 to TRBJ2-2; 7 nucleotides agree with TRBD1. CDR3 length: 20 residues. V shed 3 bases, J shed 0 bases, and the junction held 19 bases outside the gene matches. CDR1 GTSNPN and CDR2 SVGIG come from the germline V gene (reference sequence).

The rearrangement uses TRBV7-9 and TRBJ2-6, with TRBD1 identical over 12 bases. The CDR3 extends over 19 amino acids. The germline CDR1 and CDR2 sequences are SEHNR and FQNEAQ (reference sequence). J gave up 4 bases and V 5 bases, and 12 bases lay outside the gene matches. The CDR3 reads CASSLIRGQGASGANVLTF. The CDR3 nucleotides read TGTGCCAGCAGCCTGATACGGGGACAGGGGGCTTCGGGGGCCAACGTCCTGACTTTC.

In regard to this clone: Germline is not matched at one junction end, which may reflect a read error. The chain uses TRBV18 and TRBJ2-1; D is possibly TRBD2 (5 bases). The CDR3 consists of 16 residues. Germline V gene lookup returns CDR1 KGHSH and CDR2 LQKENI. CDR3 nucleotide sequence: TGTGCCAGCTCACCACCGGCGGGTAGCTCCGACAATGAGCAGTTCTTC. The encoded protein is CASSPPAGSSDNEQFF.

This chain connects TRBV5-4 to TRBJ2-7, with 16 bases matching TRBD2. Germline CDR1 SGHNT, CDR2 YYREEE (reference sequence). The CDR3 contains 16 residues. V dropped 4 bases and J dropped 4; count of bases not matched to a gene: 5. DNA for the CDR3: TGTGCCAGCAGCCCTGGGACTAGCGGGAGGGAGTACGAGCAGTACTTC. Amino acid sequence: CASSPGTSGREYEQYF.

The V gene is TRBV6-5, the J gene TRBJ2-1; 7 nucleotides line up with TRBD1. The CDR3 covers 15 residues. V lost 5 bases, J lost 7 bases, and 11 bases stayed unmatched. CDR1 MNHEY and CDR2 SVGAGI come from the germline V gene. CDR3 residues: CASSQRQGIENEQFF. The CDR3 DNA follows: TGTGCCAGCAGTCAAAGACAGGGAATAGAGAATGAGCAGTTCTTC.

This rearrangement joins TRBV5-1 to TRBJ2-1, with 9 bases aligning to TRBD2. The CDR3 is 16 amino acids. Per the germline V gene, CDR1 is SGHRS and CDR2 is YFSETQ. V was clipped by 0 bases and J by 7 bases; unmatched bases: 8. CDR3 coding DNA: TGCGCCAGCAGCTTGGTCGCGGGGGGGCCAGGTAATGAGCAGTTCTTC. Residues: CASSLVAGGPGNEQFF.

The chain combines TRBV7-9 with TRBJ2-7, with D perhaps matching TRBD2 (6 bases). Germline CDR1 and CDR2: SEHNR and FQNEAQ (reference sequence). The CDR3 spans 14 residues. The V and J ends lost 4 bases and 7 bases respectively, with 17 bases between them. CDR3 sequence (DNA): TGTGCCAGCAGCTCCGAGGGCAGGGCGGGGGAGCAGTACTTC. Amino acid sequence: CASSSEGRAGEQYF. Variable domain in full (rest from reference TRBV7-9 and TRBJ2-7): DTGVSQNPRHKITKRGQNVTFRCDPISEHNRLYWYRQTLGQGPEFLTYFQNEAQLEKSRLLSDRFSAERPKGSFSTLEIQRTEQGDSAMYLCASSSEGRAGEQYFGPGTRLTVT.

The V call is TRBV6-5, the J call TRBJ1-2, with D unclear. The V and J ends lost 5 bases and 4 bases respectively, with 11 bases between them. Germline-derived CDR1 and CDR2 are MNHEY and SVGAGI. The CDR3 loop spans 13 amino acids. CDR3 bases: TGTGCCAGCAGTACGGGTAGCATCTATGGCTACACCTTC. It codes for CASSTGSIYGYTF.

This chain uses TRBV9 with TRBJ2-1; 8 bases are shared with TRBD2. This CDR3 is built from 15 residues. Germline CDR1 and CDR2: SGDLS and YYNGEE. Trimming at V came to 1 base and at J to 4 bases, leaving 4 bases not matched to a gene. The CDR3 nucleotides read TGTGCCAGCAGCGTAACTAGCGGTTTATACAATGAGCAGTTCTTC. Its protein product is CASSVTSGLYNEQFF.

The chain has TRBV4-1 and TRBJ2-1, with 9 bases identical to TRBD2. This CDR3 has 16 residues. Per the germline V gene, CDR1 is MGHRA and CDR2 is YSYEKL. V was clipped by 2 bases and J by 5 bases; unmatched bases: 7. CDR3 residues: CASSQQSGLADNEQFF. CDR3 in DNA: TGCGCCAGCAGCCAACAGTCGGGACTAGCTGACAATGAGCAGTTCTTC.

The gene calls are TRBV2 and TRBJ1-2; D gene unclear. Trimming took off 4 bases at V and 0 bases at J, with 9 bases between the two ends. CDR3 length: 14 residues. Germline CDR1 and CDR2: SNHLY and FYNNEI. The CDR3 sequence is CASSVGGANYGYTF. The CDR3 DNA is TGTGCCAGCAGTGTAGGAGGAGCTAACTATGGCTACACCTTC. The entire variable domain, with the rest obtained from reference TRBV2 and TRBJ1-2, is as follows: EPEVTQTPSHQVTQMGQEVILRCVPISNHLYFYWYRQILGQKVEFLVSFYNNEISEKSEIFDDQFSVERPDGSNFTLKIRSTKLEDSAMYFCASSVGGANYGYTFGSGTRLTVV.

This chain links TRBV6-6 with TRBJ1-5, with 7 bases aligning to TRBD1. Unmatched junction bases numbered 11, after V lost 7 bases and J lost 2 bases. The CDR3 contains 16 residues. CDR1 is MNHNY, CDR2 SVGAGI, per germline (reference sequence). CDR3 in amino acids: CASTTTGELGNQPQHF. The CDR3 coding sequence is TGTGCCAGCACTACCACAGGGGAGCTTGGCAATCAGCCCCAGCATTTT.

The chain uses TRBV27 and TRBJ2-5; 7 nucleotides match TRBD1. The V and J ends lost 5 bases and 2 bases, in that order; junction bases with no gene match: 8. CDR1 and CDR2 from the germline V gene are MNHEY and SMNVEV (reference sequence). This CDR3 region has 15 residues. CDR3 sequence reads: CASSPLDRYQETQYF. The CDR3 DNA reads as TGTGCCAGCAGTCCCCTGGACAGGTATCAAGAGACCCAGTACTTC.